Presented here are 14 T cell receptor beta chains from one specimen sequenced in a study of shared clonotypes between healthy human individuals. Only in-frame clones appear in the TCRdb table, and some are missing; sequencing was by immunoSEQ multiplex PCR. The data show roughly 2,300,000 clones, around 93% seen once. The sequencing input was naive CD4+ T cells from PBMCs. Stated subset: CD45RA+ positively selected. The receptors were gathered from a man aged 18 to 29 in good health. Some clones in this sample may be carry-over from other donors' samples.

This chain connects TRBV11-2 to TRBJ1-2; D unresolved. Per the germline V gene, CDR1 is SGHAT and CDR2 is FQNNGV. The CDR3 consists of 19 residues. V lost 0 bases to trimming and J lost 0 bases, with 20 bases between them. Here the CDR3 reads CASSLDSGVPKRTNYGYTF. In DNA, the CDR3 is TGTGCCAGCAGCTTAGATAGCGGGGTTCCCAAAAGGACTAACTATGGCTACACCTTC.

The rearrangement links TRBV5-8 to TRBJ2-4, with D tentatively TRBD1 or TRBD2 (5 bases each). Trimming took off 1 base at V and 6 bases at J, with 11 bases between the two ends. This CDR3 is 14 amino acids long. The germline V gene has CDR1 SGHTS and CDR2 YDEGEE. The CDR3, as DNA: TGTGCCAGCAGCTTGCCGGGGACCGTAAACATTCAGTACTTC. It encodes CASSLPGTVNIQYF.

Written as DNA, the CDR3 is TGTGCCAGCAGCTTATGGGGGTACGAGCAGTACTTC. Translating gives CASSLWGYEQYF. V and J are TRBV11-3 and TRBJ2-7; D possibly matches TRBD1 or TRBD2 (5 bases each). From germline, CDR1 is SGHNT and CDR2 YENEEA. The CDR3 sequence is 12 residues long. The V end was cut by 2 bases, the J end by 4 bases, with 6 bases between.

For this clone: Other DNA sequences within the sample encode an identical CDR3. The J gene is TRBJ2-5, the V gene TRBV29-1, with 8 nucleotides matching TRBD2. Germline trimming cut 6 bases from V and 1 base from J; bases unmatched to any gene: 1. Germline-derived CDR1 and CDR2 are SQVTM and ANQGSEA. The CDR3 runs to 12 residues. The CDR3 reads CSVAGGQETQYF. CDR3 sequence (DNA): TGCAGCGTCGCGGGAGGCCAAGAGACCCAGTACTTC.

This chain links TRBV5-6 with TRBJ1-2; D may be TRBD1 (6 bases). The germline V and J ends were trimmed by 2 bases and 3 bases, with 11 bases remaining between them. The CDR3 is made up of 14 amino acids. Germline CDR1 and CDR2: SGHDT and YYEEEE. CDR3 region: CASSLQGPYYGYTF. The CDR3 DNA sequence: TGTGCCAGCAGCTTACAGGGTCCCTACTATGGCTACACCTTC.

On this clone itself: The sample has other DNA sequences that encode this CDR3 too. The genes are TRBV4-1 and TRBJ2-7; 8 bases agree with TRBD1. This CDR3 has 15 amino acids. V shed 2 bases and J 2 bases; nucleotides not matched to a gene: 5. Germline lookup yields CDR1 MGHRA and CDR2 YSYEKL. The CDR3 spells CASSQTGTGAYEQYF. The CDR3 DNA follows: TGCGCCAGCAGCCAAACCGGGACAGGTGCCTACGAGCAGTACTTC.

This rearrangement joins TRBV18 to TRBJ1-1; the match to TRBD1 covers 10 bases. Germline V CDR1 and CDR2: KGHSH, LQKENI. The CDR3 is made up of 15 amino acids. Germline trimming cut 5 bases from V and 3 bases from J; bases unmatched to any gene: 6. CDR3 sequence reads: CASSSGTGVDTEAFF. In DNA, the CDR3 is TGTGCCAGCTCATCTGGGACAGGGGTTGACACTGAAGCTTTCTTT. Full variable domain (rest looked up from reference TRBV18 and TRBJ1-1): NAGVMQNPRHLVRRRGQEARLRCSPMKGHSHVYWYRQLPEEGLKFMVYLQKENIIDESGMPKERFSAEFPKEGPSILRIQQVVRGDSAAYFCASSSGTGVDTEAFFGQGTRLTVV.

The chain combines TRBV28 with TRBJ1-2; the D is unclear. CDR1 and CDR2 (germline): MDHEN, SYDVKM. The CDR3 totals 14 residues. Trimming took off 3 bases at V and 4 bases at J, with 12 bases between the two ends. Written as DNA, the CDR3 is TGTGCCAGCAGTTTGTCCCGAAAGTTCTATGGCTACACCTTC. Protein sequence: CASSLSRKFYGYTF.

The chain couples TRBV6-6 to TRBJ2-7, with 10 bases identical to TRBD2. The CDR3 is made up of 15 amino acids. Trimming took 4 bases from V and 6 from J; bases not matched to a gene: 9. Germline CDR1 reads MNHNY; CDR2 reads SVGAGI (reference sequence). CDR3 sequence: CASSFSGRANGEQYF. CDR3 DNA sequence: TGTGCCAGCAGTTTCAGCGGGAGGGCCAACGGCGAGCAGTACTTC.

The CDR3 DNA sequence: TGCGCCAGCAGCTTGGGTTTGGCACAGGGGTCCACCGGGGAGCTGTTTTTT. Amino acid sequence: CASSLGLAQGSTGELFF. The J gene is TRBJ2-2, the V gene TRBV5-1; TRBD1 matches at 7 bases. The CDR3 has 17 amino acids. CDR1 is SGHRS, CDR2 YFSETQ, per germline. V was clipped by 0 bases and J by 4 bases; unmatched bases: 9.

The rearrangement joins TRBV5-6 to TRBJ2-5; D possibly corresponds to TRBD2 (6 bases). Trimming pared 4 bases from V and 3 bases from J, leaving 13 bases between. The V gene's germline CDR1 is SGHDT and CDR2 YYEEEE. The CDR3 loop spans 14 amino acids. The CDR3 loop reads CASSRRDSKETQYF. The CDR3 region has the DNA TGTGCCAGCAGCCGCCGGGACTCCAAAGAGACCCAGTACTTC. The whole variable domain, filled in from reference TRBV5-6 and TRBJ2-5, reads DAGVTQSPTHLIKTRGQQVTLRCSPKSGHDTVSWYQQALGQGPQFIFQYYEEEERQRGNFPDRFSGHQFPNYSSELNVNALLLGDSALYLCASSRRDSKETQYFGPGTRLLVL.

The CDR3 is CAWSGQAGRDSPLHF. The DNA of the CDR3 is TGTGCCTGGAGTGGTCAGGCAGGTCGGGATTCACCCCTCCACTTT. This chain links TRBV30 with TRBJ1-6; D remains unclear. Trimming pared 1 base from V and 8 bases from J, leaving 15 bases between. CDR3 length: 15 residues. Germline CDR1 is GTSNPN and CDR2 is SVGIG (reference sequence).

The chain carries TRBV5-1 and TRBJ2-5, with D possibly matching TRBD2 (6 bases). V was trimmed by 2 bases and J by 4 bases, leaving 18 bases between them. The germline V gene has CDR1 SGHRS and CDR2 YFSETQ. This CDR3 has 16 amino acids. This chain's CDR3 is CASSFRGKDFSETQYF. The CDR3 DNA sequence: TGCGCCAGCAGCTTCCGGGGGAAGGACTTCTCAGAGACCCAGTACTTC.

The CDR3 DNA sequence: TGTGCCAGCACCCCAGGTTACTATGGCTACACCTTC. As protein: CASTPGYYGYTF. The chain is built from TRBV7-2 and TRBJ1-2; D remains ambiguous. Germline CDR1 and CDR2: SGHTA and FQGNSA. The length of the CDR3 is 12 residues. Trimming stripped 7 bases from V and 3 bases from J, with 9 bases between.